These 25 T cell receptor beta chains were all obtained from the same sample, sequenced in a study of T cells in Graves' hyperthyroidism and ophthalmopathy. Amplification of TCR beta CDR3 regions used RNA as the template. HTBI primers were employed in a first-round RT-PCR of the TCR CDR3. TCRdb re-analysed the multiplex PCR reads in MiXCR, keeping a single row per CDR3 protein. The table lists 300,000 to 400,000 distinct CDR3 sequences, under 25% of them singletons. The sample was blood. All receptors derive from a woman between 45 and 60 years old with Graves' hyperthyroidism.

At least ten counts were recorded for this clonotype. This sequence joins TRBV20-1 and TRBJ1-6, with TRBD1 matching over 7 bases. This CDR3 contains 16 residues. With V trimmed by 6 bases and J by 8 bases, 16 bases remained unmatched. From germline, CDR1 is DFQATT and CDR2 SNEGSKA (reference sequence). CDR3 DNA sequence: TGCAGTGCCCCAAATCTTCGACAGGGTGAGGATTCACCCCTCCACTTT. Translating gives CSAPNLRQGEDSPLHF.

This clonotype was counted ten times or more. The gene calls are TRBV11-2 and TRBJ2-1; perhaps TRBD2 as D (6 bases). The CDR3 extends over 15 amino acids. The V end was cut by 5 bases, the J end by 4 bases, with 15 bases between. Germline CDR1 and CDR2: SGHAT and FQNNGV. CDR3 sequence: CASSPGGTTYNEQFF. The CDR3 bases are TGTGCCAGCAGCCCCGGGGGAACGACTTACAATGAGCAGTTCTTC.

This clonotype showed up many times. V and J are TRBV7-9 and TRBJ1-1; the D gene is possibly TRBD1 (6 bases). Germline V lookup: CDR1 SEHNR, CDR2 FQNEAQ (reference sequence). CDR3 length: 15 residues. V lost 5 bases, J lost 6 bases, and 19 bases lay in between. This CDR3 is CASSPGASVSPEAFF. CDR3 DNA: TGTGCCAGCAGCCCAGGGGCGTCGGTTTCTCCTGAAGCTTTCTTT. Supplemented by reference TRBV7-9 and TRBJ1-1, the full variable domain reads DTGVSQNPRHKITKRGQNVTFRCDPISEHNRLYWYRQTLGQGPEFLTYFQNEAQLEKSRLLSDRFSAERPKGSFSTLEIQRTEQGDSAMYLCASSPGASVSPEAFFGQGTRLTVV.

This clonotype has a handful of counts. The chain employs TRBV19 and TRBJ1-2, with TRBD1 identical over 7 bases. Germline values: CDR1 LNHDA, CDR2 SQIVND (reference sequence). Trimming removed 5 bases from V and 4 bases from J; junction bases left unmatched: 4. The CDR3 spans 13 residues. DNA of the CDR3: TGTGCCAGTAGTCGACAGGGAATCTATGGCTACACCTTC. It translates to CASSRQGIYGYTF.

This clonotype has a count of ten or more. V gene TRBV6-5 combines with J gene TRBJ2-7; 7 bases fit TRBD2. With 0 bases clipped from V and 3 bases from J, the junction kept 8 bases outside the gene matches. This CDR3 has 16 amino acids. Per germline, CDR1 MNHEY and CDR2 SVGAGI. CDR3 coding DNA: TGTGCCAGCAGTTACTCGCCCCCCGGGACTATCTACGAGCAGTACTTC. It translates to CASSYSPPGTIYEQYF.

This clonotype was picked up many times. The chain links TRBV6-2 or TRBV6-3 to TRBJ1-5, with TRBD1 matching 7 bases. Germline V gene lookup returns CDR1 MNHEY and CDR2 SVGEGT. The trim removed 2 bases at V and 11 bases at J, leaving 6 bases unmatched. The CDR3 covers 13 residues. The CDR3 here is CASSYVRQGAQHF. CDR3 coding DNA: TGTGCCAGCAGTTACGTCCGACAGGGCGCCCAGCATTTT.

Concerning this clonotype itself: Just one base apart from a much larger clone, this may be a read error. Lacking the conserved final phenylalanine or tryptophan, this CDR3 likely reflects a read error. This chain joins TRBV20-1 and TRBJ2-1; TRBD2 agrees at 9 bases. Germline V gene data show CDR1 as DFQATT and CDR2 as SNEGSKA (reference sequence). The CDR3 runs 16 residues. With 0 bases clipped from V and 2 bases from J, the junction kept 5 bases outside the gene matches. DNA for the CDR3: TGCAGTGCTAGAGATCGGGCTAGCGGGGCCTACAATGAGCAGTTCCTC. It yields the protein CSARDRASGAYNEQFL.

This clonotype was recorded many times. The chain has TRBV30 and TRBJ2-1; D possibly corresponds to TRBD2 (5 bases). With 0 bases removed from V and 5 bases from J, the gap between germline ends came to 11 bases. The CDR3 length is 14 residues. CDR1 and CDR2 from the germline V gene are GTSNPN and SVGIG (reference sequence). CDR3 sequence: CAWSVTGIHNEQFF. CDR3 coding DNA: TGTGCCTGGAGTGTAACCGGGATTCACAATGAGCAGTTCTTC.

This clonotype was seen ten or more times. V is TRBV3-1 and J is TRBJ1-1; D call uncertain. This CDR3 spans 14 amino acids. V lost 4 bases to trimming and J lost 12 bases, with 21 bases between them. Germline loops: CDR1 LGHDT, CDR2 YNNKEL (reference sequence). DNA of the CDR3: TGTGCCAGCAGCCCAGACCACCCTAGAGAAGGGTCTTTCTTT. Encoded protein: CASSPDHPREGSFF.

This clonotype was detected only a few times. With a much larger clone just one base away, this may be a read error. The chain employs TRBV28 and TRBJ2-5, with a tentative D call TRBD2 (5 bases). The CDR3 runs to 17 residues. V was cut by 5 bases and J by 4 bases, with 23 bases left in between. Germline V gene data show CDR1 as MDHEN and CDR2 as SYDVKM. The CDR3 DNA is TGTGCCAGCAGTCCCATGCGTAGCAGCGGACGCGGAGAGACCCAGTACTTC. Its protein product is CASSPMRSSGRGETQYF.

At least ten counts were recorded for this clonotype. This sequence joins TRBV6-1 and TRBJ2-2; D is undetermined. CDR3 size: 15 residues. Germline V CDR1 and CDR2: MNHNS, SASEGT. The V end was cut by 7 bases, the J end by 0 bases, with 12 bases between. The CDR3 nucleotides are TGTGCCAGCACCCTAGACGGAACGAACACCGGGGAGCTGTTTTTT. Its translation: CASTLDGTNTGELFF.

The sample holds many counts of this clonotype. The V gene is TRBV11-2, the J gene TRBJ1-6; D uncertain. Germline values: CDR1 SGHAT, CDR2 FQNNGV. Trimming removed 1 base at V and 9 bases at J, with 16 bases between. The CDR3 is 16 amino acids. CDR3 amino acids: CASSLGGTEGVSPLHF. As DNA, the CDR3 is TGTGCCAGCAGCTTAGGAGGCACGGAGGGAGTTTCACCCCTCCACTTT. The variable domain in full, completed from reference TRBV11-2 and TRBJ1-6, reads EAGVAQSPRYKIIEKRQSVAFWCNPISGHATLYWYQQILGQGPKLLIQFQNNGVVDDSQLPKDRFSAERLKGVDSTLKIQPAKLEDSAVYLCASSLGGTEGVSPLHFGNGTRLTVT.

This clonotype was counted ten times or more. V and J are TRBV11-3 and TRBJ2-1; TRBD2 agrees at 10 bases. The V gene end was trimmed by 1 base and the J gene end by 7 bases; junction bases not matched to a gene: 7. The germline gives CDR1 SGHNT, CDR2 YENEEA. The CDR3 length is 16 residues. The CDR3 protein is CASSLVPTSGWNEQFF. The CDR3 bases are TGTGCCAGCAGCTTAGTTCCGACTAGCGGGTGGAATGAGCAGTTCTTC.

This clonotype was seen a handful of times. A much bigger clone sits one base away, suggesting this may be a read error. The chain couples TRBV6-1 to TRBJ2-3, with D tentatively TRBD2 (6 bases). This CDR3 is built from 16 residues. With 8 bases removed from V and 1 base from J, the gap between germline ends came to 19 bases. Germline CDR1 MNHNS, CDR2 SASEGT. The CDR3 protein is CASGRGAGPGTDTQYF. CDR3 coding DNA: TGTGCCAGCGGTCGGGGCGCGGGGCCTGGCACAGATACGCAGTATTTT.

This clonotype was seen once. This chain links TRBV5-6 with TRBJ1-1, with D possibly TRBD1 on 5 matching bases. This CDR3 is built from 14 residues. Germline V gene lookup returns CDR1 SGHDT and CDR2 YYEEEE. Deletions cut 4 bases from V and 1 base from J, with 11 bases between. The DNA for the CDR3 is TGTGCCAGCAGCCTCGTCGACAGGAACACTGAAGCTTTCTTT. Translated, it gives CASSLVDRNTEAFF.

This clonotype has at least ten counts. The J gene is TRBJ2-7, the V gene TRBV24-1; TRBD1 aligns across 11 bases. Germline CDR1 and CDR2: KGHDR and SFDVKD. The CDR3 runs to 15 residues. After removal of 3 bases from V and 4 bases from J, the junction contained 4 bases not matched to a gene. CDR3: CATSDPGTGGYEQYF. The CDR3 DNA reads as TGTGCCACCAGTGATCCCGGGACAGGGGGGTACGAGCAGTACTTC.

This clonotype came up many times. The chain combines TRBV18 with TRBJ2-4, with 8 bases matching TRBD2. After removal of 1 base from V and 5 bases from J, the junction contained 4 bases not matched to a gene. Germline CDR1 is KGHSH and CDR2 is LQKENI. The length of the CDR3 is 15 residues. Here the CDR3 reads CASSPLAGNQNIQYF. CDR3 DNA: TGTGCCAGCTCACCACTAGCGGGAAACCAAAACATTCAGTACTTC.

As for this clonotype: Just one base apart from a much larger clone, this may be a read error. V gene TRBV2 combines with J gene TRBJ2-2; TRBD1 matches at 7 bases. This CDR3 has 14 residues. V gave up 6 bases and J gave up 2 bases; unmatched junction bases: 3. From germline, CDR1 is SNHLY and CDR2 FYNNEI. This CDR3 reads CASSTGENTGELFF. Written as DNA, the CDR3 is TGTGCCAGCAGCACAGGGGAAAACACCGGGGAGCTGTTTTTT.

This clonotype was seen once. The rearrangement joins TRBV27 to TRBJ2-6; TRBD1 matches at 10 bases. The J segment lost 3 bases and the V segment lost 5 bases, leaving 10 bases of the junction unmatched. This CDR3 region has 18 residues. Per germline, CDR1 MNHEY and CDR2 SMNVEV (reference sequence). The CDR3 loop is CASSLRDRGPFGANVLTF. The CDR3, as DNA: TGTGCCAGCAGTCTCCGGGACAGGGGCCCTTTTGGGGCCAACGTCCTGACTTTC.

There are a few counts of this clonotype. The chain recombines TRBV11-3 with TRBJ1-2, with 11 nucleotides matching TRBD1. CDR3 length equals 13 residues. Germline lookup yields CDR1 SGHNT and CDR2 YENEEA. With 8 bases clipped from V and 5 bases from J, the junction kept 4 bases outside the gene matches. The CDR3 bases are TGTGCCAGCGCTGGACAGGGGGCATATGGCTACACCTTC. Translated, it gives CASAGQGAYGYTF.

The rearrangement links TRBV7-8 to TRBJ2-1; 8 bases are a match to TRBD2. The V and J ends lost 3 bases and 8 bases, in that order; junction bases with no gene match: 6. The CDR3 has 14 amino acids. Germline CDR1 SGHVS, CDR2 FQNEAQ. The CDR3, as DNA: TGTGCCAGCAGCTTCGGCGGGAGGAATTATGAGCAGTTCTTC. This codes for CASSFGGRNYEQFF. Full variable domain (outside the CDR3, taken from reference TRBV7-8 and TRBJ2-1): GAGVSQSPRYKVAKRGQDVALRCDPISGHVSLFWYQQALGQGPEFLTYFQNEAQLDKSGLPSDRFFAERPEGSVSTLKIQRTQQEDSAVYLCASSFGGRNYEQFFGPGTRLTVL.

This clonotype was seen at least ten times. V gene TRBV6-1 combines with J gene TRBJ1-5; D may be TRBD1 (6 bases). Germline CDR1 is MNHNS and CDR2 is SASEGT. Trimming pared 6 bases from V and 7 bases from J, leaving 16 bases between. CDR3 length equals 14 residues. The CDR3 loop reads CASSYLQGTQPQHF. CDR3 nucleotides: TGTGCCAGCAGCTATTTACAGGGAACACAGCCCCAGCATTTT.

This clonotype was observed many times. The chain recombines TRBV6-1 with TRBJ2-1; TRBD2 aligns across 13 bases. The CDR3 is made up of 17 amino acids. Germline trimming cut 5 bases from V and 3 bases from J; bases unmatched to any gene: 7. The germline CDR1 and CDR2 sequences are MNHNS and SASEGT. The DNA for the CDR3 is TGTGCCAGCAGTCGCACGACTAGCGGGAGGAACTACAATGAGCAGTTCTTC. It yields the protein CASSRTTSGRNYNEQFF.

The chain combines TRBV27 with TRBJ2-2; either TRBD1 or TRBD2 may supply D (5 bases each). Germline V gene sequence: CDR1 MNHEY, CDR2 SMNVEV (reference sequence). Trimming took 9 bases from V and 7 from J, leaving 15 bases between them. The CDR3 is made up of 13 amino acids. CDR3 amino acids: CASKGPWGGELFF. The CDR3, as DNA: TGTGCCAGTAAGGGACCCTGGGGCGGGGAGCTGTTTTTT.

This clonotype has a handful of counts. The chain has TRBV20-1 and TRBJ2-1, with TRBD2 identical over 12 bases. Germline CDR1 and CDR2: DFQATT and SNEGSKA (reference sequence). The length of the CDR3 is 17 residues. The junction had 10 bases not matched to a gene; V was cut back by 7 bases and J by 0 bases. CDR3 region: CSGLLAGGLSSYNEQFF. Here the CDR3 DNA reads TGCAGTGGCCTACTAGCGGGGGGTCTGAGCTCCTACAATGAGCAGTTCTTC.